The clone carrying this T cell receptor beta chain was seen a handful of times. Antigen unknown. This sample is part of a study of T cell responses to AZD1222 COVID-19 vaccine. Overall study results and limits: It should be noted that donors were predominantly white British and more often female, and clonal diversity was possibly underestimated.

V lost 7 bases to trimming and J lost 0 bases, with 18 bases between them. This CDR3 region has 16 residues. The germline V gene encodes CDR1 SNHLY and CDR2 FYNNEI. Measured with immunoSEQ multiplex PCR; TCRdb has only the in-frame clones, and not every one. The sample shows about 87,000 clones, around 87% of them seen only once. The source is an adult in good health. The chain links TRBV2 to TRBJ1-2; D may be TRBD1 (6 bases). The sequencing here drew on peripheral blood, taken on day 0 of AZD1222 vaccination. The DNA for the CDR3 is TGTGCCAGCAATCCTAGACAGGCCACGGCTAACTATGGCTACACCTTC. Protein: CASNPRQATANYGYTF.